This TCR beta chain was captured in a study of blood T cell repertoires in COVID-19. Study context: Both acute and convalescent COVID-19 samples were obtained from the United States, Italy and Spain.

Germline lookup yields CDR1 MDHEN and CDR2 SYDVKM. This CDR3 is 16 amino acids long. Trimming pared 4 bases from V and 4 bases from J, leaving 20 bases between. The repertoire was sequenced with immunoSEQ multiplex PCR; TCRdb's copy has only in-frame clones and lacks some. The sample lists 80,000 or so clones, around nine tenths occurring once. The sequenced sample consisted of peripheral blood. The chain joins TRBV28 to TRBJ2-7, with D possibly matching TRBD1 (6 bases). This clonotype was obtained from a woman in her fifties or sixties with acute or convalescent COVID-19. Written as DNA, the CDR3 is TGTGCCAGCAGTTCTGCTCAGGTGACAGGAAAATACGAGCAGTACTTC. Translation gives CASSSAQVTGKYEQYF.